The sample holds a few counts of the clone carrying this TCR beta chain. Its antigen remains unknown. These data originate in a study of glioma-infiltrating T cells. Findings and caveats of the study: Very few CDR3 sequences were shared between tissue and blood. Above-expected tissue-blood divergence occurred in all gliomas, most in low-grade ones.

TCR alpha and beta CDR3 regions were amplified from RNA using iRepertoire nested multiplex PCR. Input was about 95-400 ng of tissue mRNA or PBMC total RNA. TCRdb redid the calling of the multiplex PCR reads with MiXCR, one entry per CDR3 protein. Of under 130,000 distinct CDR3 sequences in the sample, about 30% were seen once. The germline gives CDR1 KGHSH, CDR2 LQKENI. The CDR3 extends over 14 amino acids. The junction had 5 bases not matched to a gene; V was cut back by 4 bases and J by 5 bases. The receptor was derived from a human donor with low-grade glioma or glioblastoma, undergoing nonglioma brain surgery, or in good health (not recorded which). Sequencing input: glioma tissue, nonneoplastic brain tissue, or PBMCs (not recorded which). V usage is TRBV18 and J usage is TRBJ2-5; TRBD1 agrees at 9 bases. The CDR3 reads CASSLGQGTETQYF. The CDR3 nucleotides are TGTGCCAGCTCACTCGGACAGGGGACGGAGACCCAGTACTTC. Together with reference TRBV18 and TRBJ2-5, the CDR3 gives the full variable domain: NAGVMQNPRHLVRRRGQEARLRCSPMKGHSHVYWYRQLPEEGLKFMVYLQKENIIDESGMPKERFSAEFPKEGPSILRIQQVVRGDSAAYFCASSLGQGTETQYFGPGTRLLVL.